These 8 T cell receptor beta chains came from one sample sequenced in a study of cytomegalovirus exposure and HLA in healthy donors (dated by TCRdb to about 2017). The library was prepared using the immunoSEQ multiplex PCR assay. For the multiplex PCR, a mixture combining 60 forward primers for TCR Vbeta segments and 13 reverse primers for TCR Jbeta segments was used. Drawn from immuneACCESS, this table holds only the in-frame rearrangements with V and J called that TCRdb kept. Clones are partly lost; checked studies trace under half to an unresolved V gene and leave the rest unexplained. The sample has 40,000 to 60,000 clones on record, over 60% of them singletons. More than 9% of the sample rests with the top ten. Input material: PBMCs. Receptors originate from a woman aged 45-65 years in good health and CMV-seronegative.

The gene calls are TRBV5-1 and TRBJ2-7; TRBD1 matches 9 bases. V was pared by 5 bases and J by 5 bases, with 11 bases of the junction left unmatched. Germline V gives CDR1 SGHRS, CDR2 YFSETQ. CDR3 length: 15 residues. DNA for the CDR3: TGCGCCAGCAGTATTGGGGTACAGGGGGCGCACGAGCAGTACTTC. Its protein product is CASSIGVQGAHEQYF.

This clone was seen a single time. The chain carries TRBV6-6 and TRBJ1-1; TRBD1 is a possible D gene (5 bases). This CDR3 is built from 14 residues. The germline V and J ends were trimmed by 2 bases and 1 base, with 8 bases remaining between them. From germline, CDR1 is MNHNY and CDR2 SVGAGI (reference sequence). The CDR3 loop is CASSYQGANTEAFF. In DNA, the CDR3 is TGTGCCAGCAGTTACCAGGGTGCGAACACTGAAGCTTTCTTT.

The rearrangement links TRBV6-1 to TRBJ2-7; the match to TRBD2 covers 7 bases. Trimming took 1 base from V and 6 from J; bases not matched to a gene: 9. Germline V lookup: CDR1 MNHNS, CDR2 SASEGT. This CDR3 has 15 residues. This CDR3 reads CASSEDSSGGGEQYF. The CDR3 DNA is TGTGCCAGCAGTGAAGACTCTAGCGGAGGAGGCGAGCAGTACTTC.

The rearrangement joins TRBV7-2 to TRBJ2-7, with no clear D. Germline loops: CDR1 SGHTA, CDR2 FQGNSA. The CDR3 spans 13 residues. Trimming took 1 base from V and 6 from J, leaving 10 bases between them. The chain's CDR3 is CASSLGAGSEQYF. CDR3 nucleotide sequence: TGTGCCAGCAGCTTAGGTGCAGGCTCCGAGCAGTACTTC.

V is TRBV7-2 and J is TRBJ2-3, with D possibly TRBD2 on 7 matching bases. Germline loops: CDR1 SGHTA, CDR2 FQGNSA. The CDR3 has 16 residues. V was clipped by 4 bases and J by 2 bases, with 16 bases between them. The CDR3 nucleotides are TGTGCCAGCAGCTGGGGGGGCGGGAGATACACAGATACGCAGTATTTT. Translated, it gives CASSWGGGRYTDTQYF.

The CDR3 sequence: CASSPYRDHEQYF. The CDR3 coding sequence is TGTGCCAGCAGCCCATACAGGGACCACGAGCAGTACTTC. This chain uses TRBV28 with TRBJ2-7; the D gene is possibly TRBD1 (6 bases). This CDR3 has 13 residues. Germline V gene sequence: CDR1 MDHEN, CDR2 SYDVKM. The V end lost 6 bases, the J end lost 5 bases, and 14 bases lay between the germline ends. The full variable domain, rest sourced from reference TRBV28 and TRBJ2-7, is DVKVTQSSRYLVKRTGEKVFLECVQDMDHENMFWYRQDPGLGLRLIYFSYDVKMKEKGDIPEGYSVSREKKERFSLILESASTNQTSMYLCASSPYRDHEQYFGPGTRLTVT.

The genes are TRBV6-6 and TRBJ2-7; no clear D gene. The germline V gene has CDR1 MNHNY and CDR2 SVGAGI (reference sequence). The length of the CDR3 is 14 residues. Trimming removed 5 bases at V and 0 bases at J, with 11 bases between. DNA for the CDR3: TGTGCCAGCAGTCAAACCCGGAGCTCCTACGAGCAGTACTTC. Translating it yields CASSQTRSSYEQYF.

This clone was counted between two and nine times. The V call is TRBV28, the J call TRBJ1-5; no reliable D call. Germline CDR1 is MDHEN and CDR2 is SYDVKM. The V gene lost 2 bases and the J gene lost 6 bases, with 11 bases spanning the gap. The CDR3 sequence is 14 residues long. The CDR3 sequence is CASSLTGSPQPQHF. The DNA of the CDR3 is TGTGCCAGCAGTTTAACGGGTTCCCCTCAGCCCCAGCATTTT.